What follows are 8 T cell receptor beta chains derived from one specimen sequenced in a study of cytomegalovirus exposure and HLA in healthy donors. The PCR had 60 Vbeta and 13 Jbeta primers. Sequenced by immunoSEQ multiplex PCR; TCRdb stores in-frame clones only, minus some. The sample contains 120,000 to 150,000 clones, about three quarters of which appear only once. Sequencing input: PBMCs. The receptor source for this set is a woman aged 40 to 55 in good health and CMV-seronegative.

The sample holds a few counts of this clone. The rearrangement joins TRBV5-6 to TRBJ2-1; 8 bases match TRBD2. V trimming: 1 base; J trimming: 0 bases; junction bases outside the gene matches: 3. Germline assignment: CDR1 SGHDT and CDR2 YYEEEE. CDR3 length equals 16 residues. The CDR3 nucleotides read TGTGCCAGCAGCTTGATCAGCGGGGGCTCCTACAATGAGCAGTTCTTC. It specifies CASSLISGGSYNEQFF.

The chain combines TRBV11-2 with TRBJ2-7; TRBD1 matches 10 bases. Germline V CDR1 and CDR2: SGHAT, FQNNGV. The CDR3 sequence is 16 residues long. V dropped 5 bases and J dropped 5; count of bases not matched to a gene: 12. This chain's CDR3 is CASSPWDRGLVNEQYV. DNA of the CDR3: TGTGCCAGCAGCCCATGGGACAGGGGTTTGGTGAACGAGCAGTACGTC.

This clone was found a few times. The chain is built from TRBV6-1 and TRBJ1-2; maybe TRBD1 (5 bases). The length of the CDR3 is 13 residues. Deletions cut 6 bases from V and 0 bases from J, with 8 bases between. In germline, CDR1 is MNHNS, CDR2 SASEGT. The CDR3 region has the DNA TGTGCCAGCAGGGTGACAGCTAACTATGGCTACACCTTC. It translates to CASRVTANYGYTF.

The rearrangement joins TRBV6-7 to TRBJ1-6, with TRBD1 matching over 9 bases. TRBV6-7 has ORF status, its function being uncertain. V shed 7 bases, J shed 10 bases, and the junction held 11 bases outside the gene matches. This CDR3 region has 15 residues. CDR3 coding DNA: TGTGCCAGCAATAGAACCGGGACAGGGTCCTCACCCCTCCACTTT. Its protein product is CASNRTGTGSSPLHF.

The CDR3 nucleotides are TGTGCCAGCAGCTTAGAACAGGGTGATACTGAAGCTTTCTTT. It codes for CASSLEQGDTEAFF. The V call is TRBV7-8, the J call TRBJ1-1; tentative D call: TRBD1 (6 bases). The CDR3 has 14 amino acids. CDR1 SGHVS and CDR2 FQNEAQ come from the germline V gene. Trimming removed 1 base from V and 5 bases from J, with 11 bases in between.

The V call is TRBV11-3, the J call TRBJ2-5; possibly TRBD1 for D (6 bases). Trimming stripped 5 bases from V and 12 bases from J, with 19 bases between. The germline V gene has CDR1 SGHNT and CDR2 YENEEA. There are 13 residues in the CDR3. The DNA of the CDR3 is TGTGCCAGCAGCCAAGGGCAGGGGAAGGTCGAGTACTTC. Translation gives CASSQGQGKVEYF.

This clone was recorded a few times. CDR3 sequence: CASSYSGGVQPQHF. CDR3 bases: TGTGCCAGCAGTTACTCCGGGGGTGTTCAGCCCCAGCATTTT. The rearrangement joins TRBV6-5 to TRBJ1-5, with a possible D match to TRBD1 (5 bases). Germline assignment: CDR1 MNHEY and CDR2 SVGAGI. Trimming shortened V by 0 bases and J by 6 bases, and 9 bases separated the two germline ends. This CDR3 is 14 amino acids long.

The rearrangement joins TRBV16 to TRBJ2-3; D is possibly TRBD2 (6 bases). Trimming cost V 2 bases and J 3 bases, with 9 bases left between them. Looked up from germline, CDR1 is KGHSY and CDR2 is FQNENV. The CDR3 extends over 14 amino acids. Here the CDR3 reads CASSQRGRTDTQYF. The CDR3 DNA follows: TGTGCCAGCAGCCAACGGGGGAGGACAGATACGCAGTATTTT.